This T cell receptor beta chain is from a study of identical twins. Trimming removed 6 bases from V and 5 bases from J, with 10 bases in between. The CDR3 has 12 amino acids. Germline V gene lookup returns CDR1 SEHNR and CDR2 FQNEAQ (reference sequence). This clonotype was found many times. Template switching supplied a universal primer site; unique molecular identifiers were carried on the cDNA. TCRdb reanalysed the 5' RACE reads using MiXCR and keeps one entry per CDR3 protein. Of 600,000 to 850,000 distinct CDR3 sequences in the sample, roughly 18% are singletons; the top ten hold about an eighth. In addition, the sample was reused for a study of T cells expressing NK-cell markers. This second report adds: Alpha-beta TCR T cells were the sole sorting target in several experiments, owing to an anti-gamma-delta TCR antibody. Leadership of the CD3+CD56-NKG2C+ fraction also belonged to these clonotypes in several donors.

The rearrangement joins TRBV7-9 to TRBJ2-5; no reliable D call. This clonotype originated in a young woman in good health. The specimen was PBMCs. The CDR3 here is CASSRPGETQYF. The CDR3 DNA sequence: TGTGCCAGCAGTAGGCCCGGGGAGACCCAGTACTTC.